Reported below is one T cell receptor beta chain. This sample is part of a study of blood T cell repertoires in COVID-19. This CDR3 is 14 amino acids long. V shed 3 bases and J 12 bases; nucleotides not matched to a gene: 10. Germline CDR1 reads SEHNR; CDR2 reads FQNEAQ (reference sequence). Some clones are missing from TCRdb's copy, which holds only in-frame ones; the method was immunoSEQ multiplex PCR. Of around 60,000 clones in the sample, approximately 80% were seen once. The chain links TRBV7-9 to TRBJ2-1, with 8 bases fitting TRBD2. The sequencing sample was made of peripheral blood. This clonotype was obtained from a woman older than 75 with active or convalescent COVID-19. The CDR3 sequence: CASSFELAGLTQFF. The CDR3 nucleotides are TGTGCCAGCAGCTTTGAGCTAGCGGGCTTGACGCAGTTCTTC.